This entry lists 3 T cell receptor beta chains sequenced from one sample in a study of shared clonotypes between healthy human individuals. Only in-frame clones appear in the TCRdb table, and some are missing; sequencing was by immunoSEQ multiplex PCR. This sample has about 2.4 million clones, with around 94% found just once. The sequenced material came from naive CD4+ T cells sorted from blood. Regarding subset: CD45RA+ positively selected. These receptors all stem from a man in his late teens or twenties in good health.

This clone was observed a single time. The chain is built from TRBV9 and TRBJ1-3, with D perhaps matching TRBD1 (5 bases). CDR1 and CDR2 from the germline V gene are SGDLS and YYNGEE. The length of the CDR3 is 17 residues. The V end lost 3 bases, the J end lost 2 bases, and 18 bases lay between the germline ends. In nucleotides, the CDR3 is TGTGCCAGCAGCGCCTCTTGGGGCTCCCCCACTGGAAACACCATATATTTT. It yields the protein CASSASWGSPTGNTIYF.

The chain has TRBV19 and TRBJ2-1; the match to TRBD1 covers 9 bases. V dropped 8 bases and J dropped 1; count of bases not matched to a gene: 3. CDR1 is LNHDA, CDR2 SQIVND, per germline (reference sequence). CDR3 length: 14 amino acids. The CDR3 bases are TGTGCCAGTCGGGACAGGGTGTCCTACAATGAGCAGTTCTTC. It translates to CASRDRVSYNEQFF.

The chain recombines TRBV28 with TRBJ2-1; 7 bases are a match to TRBD1. The CDR3 runs 14 residues. Germline V gene data show CDR1 as MDHEN and CDR2 as SYDVKM. J gave up 8 bases and V 4 bases, and 8 bases lay outside the gene matches. The CDR3 nucleotides read TGTGCCAGCAGTTCCTCAGGGGGTTTTGATGAGCAGTTCTTC. It is translated as CASSSSGGFDEQFF. Full variable domain (rest looked up from reference TRBV28 and TRBJ2-1): DVKVTQSSRYLVKRTGEKVFLECVQDMDHENMFWYRQDPGLGLRLIYFSYDVKMKEKGDIPEGYSVSREKKERFSLILESASTNQTSMYLCASSSSGGFDEQFFGPGTRLTVL.